This TCR beta chain was obtained from a study of monozygotic twins with inflammatory bowel disease. Study findings and constraints: It was in IBD patients that TCRbeta diversity (inverse Simpson) was lower than in healthy co-twins.

TCRdb re-called the 5' RACE reads; every CDR3 protein appears as one record, without DNA. The repertoire shows 400,000 or so distinct CDR3 sequences; the top ten hold 2.4%. Details on this clonotype: Its antigen is still unknown.

CDR1 is KGHSH, CDR2 LQKENI, per germline. CDR3 length equals 15 residues. What was sequenced was blood. This sequence joins TRBV18 and TRBJ2-7; the TCRdb call, TRBD1, lacks DNA for checking. The clonotype originates from a human donor with ulcerative colitis or Crohn's disease, or a healthy co-twin of an affected twin (not recorded which). CDR3 in amino acids: CASSLPGTGSYEQYF.